Below, 13 T cell receptor beta chains from the same sample are listed, as sequenced in a study of blood T cell repertoires in COVID-19. Using immunoSEQ multiplex PCR, the repertoire was profiled, and TCRdb retains in-frame clones only, with some absent. The table includes about 65,000 clones, roughly four fifths detected once. Input material: peripheral blood. The receptors here all came from a man at least 80 years old with acute or convalescent COVID-19.

This chain links TRBV18 with TRBJ2-7, with a weak D call TRBD1 (6 bases). The CDR3 is 15 amino acids. V dropped 5 bases and J dropped 2 bases, with 16 bases sitting between them. The germline gives CDR1 KGHSH, CDR2 LQKENI. The CDR3 reads CASSTTGHNTYEQYF. The CDR3 bases are TGTGCCAGCTCAACAACAGGGCACAATACCTACGAGCAGTACTTC.

This clone was observed a handful of times. This chain links TRBV11-2 with TRBJ1-1, with 9 bases identical to TRBD1. The CDR3 length is 17 residues. Looked up from germline, CDR1 is SGHAT and CDR2 is FQNNGV. V shed 2 bases, J shed 0 bases, and the junction held 7 bases outside the gene matches. The CDR3 is CASSLNRGLLMNTEAFF. The CDR3 coding sequence is TGTGCCAGCAGCTTAAACAGGGGGCTTCTGATGAACACTGAAGCTTTCTTT.

This chain connects TRBV4-1 to TRBJ1-3, with D perhaps TRBD1 (5 bases). Trimming cost V 3 bases and J 0 bases, with 15 bases left between them. Per germline, CDR1 MGHRA and CDR2 YSYEKL. This CDR3 has 17 amino acids. The CDR3 here is CASSHVGRASSGNTIYF. The CDR3 nucleotides are TGCGCCAGCAGCCACGTCGGCAGGGCAAGCTCTGGAAACACCATATATTTT.

The chain has TRBV5-1 and TRBJ1-2; 11 nucleotides agree with TRBD1. This CDR3 is 16 amino acids long. V shed 4 bases and J 5 bases; nucleotides not matched to a gene: 10. CDR1 SGHRS and CDR2 YFSETQ come from the germline V gene. CDR3: CASSVDRGPTLYGYTF. The CDR3 DNA is TGCGCCAGCAGCGTGGACAGGGGGCCGACTTTATATGGCTACACCTTC. The entire variable domain, with the rest obtained from reference TRBV5-1 and TRBJ1-2, is as follows: KAGVTQTPRYLIKTRGQQVTLSCSPISGHRSVSWYQQTPGQGLQFLFEYFSETQRNKGNFPGRFSGRQFSNSRSEMNVSTLELGDSALYLCASSVDRGPTLYGYTFGSGTRLTVV.

The V and J genes are TRBV7-2 and TRBJ1-2; no reliable D call. The V and J ends lost 4 bases and 7 bases respectively, with 28 bases between them. Germline assignment: CDR1 SGHTA and CDR2 FQGNSA. The CDR3 is 18 residues long. For the CDR3, the DNA is TGTGCCAGCAGCTCCCAGGTTGGAGGGAGTGGTTTCAGCTTTGGCTACACCTTC. This encodes CASSSQVGGSGFSFGYTF. Using reference TRBV7-2 and TRBJ1-2 for the parts outside the CDR3, the full variable domain is GAGVSQSPSNKVTEKGKDVELRCDPISGHTALYWYRQSLGQGLEFLIYFQGNSAPDKSGLPSDRFSAERTGGSVSTLTIQRTQQEDSAVYLCASSSQVGGSGFSFGYTFGSGTRLTVV.

This chain uses TRBV30 with TRBJ2-7, with D maybe TRBD2 (5 bases). This CDR3 contains 13 residues. Trimming took 4 bases from V and 1 from J, leaving 11 bases between them. Germline CDR1 is GTSNPN and CDR2 is SVGIG (reference sequence). The CDR3 sequence: CAWKRGNSYEQYF. CDR3 DNA: TGTGCCTGGAAACGAGGGAATTCCTACGAGCAGTACTTC.

CDR3 in DNA: TGTGCCAGCAGCTGGGGACTAGCTGTGAGCTCCTACAATGAGCAGTTCTTC. The encoded protein is CASSWGLAVSSYNEQFF. The rearrangement uses TRBV5-5 and TRBJ2-1, with 9 bases identical to TRBD2. Germline V gene sequence: CDR1 SGHKS, CDR2 YYEKEE (reference sequence). The CDR3 covers 17 residues. The ends lost 3 bases at V and 0 bases at J; junction bases unmatched: 7.

The chain has TRBV10-1 and TRBJ2-1; D is unclear. The CDR3 runs to 10 residues. V lost 6 bases, J lost 15 bases, and 12 bases lay in between. Per germline, CDR1 WNHNN and CDR2 SYGVQD (reference sequence). The CDR3 here is CASRQVGRFF. CDR3 nucleotides: TGCGCCAGCAGGCAAGTGGGCCGGTTCTTC.

This clone was counted a single time. The chain recombines TRBV5-1 with TRBJ1-2; D possibly corresponds to TRBD1 (6 bases). CDR1 SGHRS and CDR2 YFSETQ come from the germline V gene. V lost 1 base and J lost 8, with 21 bases in between. The CDR3 loop spans 16 amino acids. The CDR3 spells CASSLNPGGEPYGYTF. The DNA of the CDR3 is TGCGCCAGCAGCTTGAACCCGGGGGGCGAACCATACGGCTACACCTTC.

This chain uses TRBV11-2 with TRBJ2-1, with D possibly matching TRBD2 (7 bases). Germline lookup yields CDR1 SGHAT and CDR2 FQNNGV. This CDR3 region has 14 residues. Trimming removed 1 base from V and 7 bases from J, with 11 bases in between. CDR3 bases: TGTGCCAGCAGCTTAGTGGGGGGGCGGAATGAGCAGTTCTTC. It encodes CASSLVGGRNEQFF. Filled out from reference TRBV11-2 and TRBJ2-1, the complete variable domain reads EAGVAQSPRYKIIEKRQSVAFWCNPISGHATLYWYQQILGQGPKLLIQFQNNGVVDDSQLPKDRFSAERLKGVDSTLKIQPAKLEDSAVYLCASSLVGGRNEQFFGPGTRLTVL.

The rearrangement links TRBV2 to TRBJ2-1; TRBD2 matches 8 bases. CDR1 SNHLY and CDR2 FYNNEI come from the germline V gene. CDR3 size: 13 residues. Trimming took 6 bases from V and 4 from J; bases not matched to a gene: 2. CDR3: CASSGLAYNEQFF. CDR3 sequence (DNA): TGTGCCAGCAGCGGACTAGCTTACAATGAGCAGTTCTTC.

The J gene is TRBJ2-3, the V gene TRBV2; TRBD2 matches at 8 bases. J lost 4 bases, V lost 5 bases, and 5 bases had no gene match. Per the germline V gene, CDR1 is SNHLY and CDR2 is FYNNEI. This CDR3 spans 14 amino acids. The DNA of the CDR3 is TGTGCCAGCAGTAGCGGGGGAGCGGCAGATACGCAGTATTTT. Its translation: CASSSGGAADTQYF.

The rearrangement joins TRBV24-1 to TRBJ2-2, with D perhaps TRBD1 (5 bases). V lost 5 bases and J 8 bases, leaving 8 bases between the germline ends. The CDR3 consists of 12 residues. Germline values: CDR1 KGHDR, CDR2 SFDVKD. Written as DNA, the CDR3 is TGTGCCACCAGTGGGGGCCTTGGGGAGCTGTTTTTT. It codes for CATSGGLGELFF.